This T cell receptor (beta chain) is from a study of metastatic and nonmetastatic thyroid tumors. Study in general: The authors compared repertoires across blood and tumor or nodule tissue from malignant and benign thyroid patients.

V was cut by 3 bases and J by 8 bases, with 20 bases left in between. This CDR3 spans 17 amino acids. Germline V gene data show CDR1 as SGHTA and CDR2 as FQGNSA. Study-level results: For both blood and tumor, malignant thyroid tumors reportedly showed significantly higher TCR beta diversity than benign nodules did.

Ahead of thyroid surgery, no patient had received treatment of any kind. Under the authors' procedure: Between-group CDR3 differences, defined by clinicopathological status, yielded a distant-metastasis classifier for papillary thyroid cancer. TCRdb reanalyzed the PCR reads with MiXCR. What appears here as the V and J calls and clone size reflects TCRdb's work, not the paper's. The sample lists more than 90,000 clones, approximately 11% occurring once. This clone was detected many times. What it binds is not known. This sequence originates from a female donor with papillary thyroid cancer or a benign thyroid nodule (not recorded which). Some clones in this sample may be carry-over from other donors' samples. The sequenced material came from blood. The V and J genes are TRBV7-2 and TRBJ1-6, with D perhaps matching TRBD1 (6 bases). CDR3 nucleotide sequence: TGTGCCAGCAGCTTGAGTTGGGGGGCGCTCAGAGATTCACCCCTCCACTTT. Translated, it gives CASSLSWGALRDSPLHF.